This TCR beta chain was sequenced during a study of blood T cell repertoires in COVID-19. V lost 5 bases, J lost 8 bases, and 6 bases stayed unmatched. This CDR3 is 14 amino acids long. CDR1 and CDR2 from the germline V gene are KGHDR and SFDVKD. In the original processing: Counts of nucleated cells, estimated from reference gene primer amplification, were obtained. The table came from immunoSEQ multiplex PCR; TCRdb's copy has only in-frame clones and leaves some out. V, J and clone size derive from that table, while D and trimming were established from the DNA sequence. The profile shows about 100,000 clones, roughly 88% of them singletons.

The clonotype comes from a woman aged 60-75 years with acute or convalescent COVID-19. J is TRBJ1-2 and V is TRBV24-1, with 11 bases that match TRBD1. Sample: peripheral blood. Here the CDR3 DNA reads TGTGCCACCAGTGCCTCGGGACAGGGGGAAGGCTACACCTTC. This translates into CATSASGQGEGYTF.